This T cell receptor (beta chain) was found in a study of blood T cells in healthy people across ages. Overall study results and limits: No one knew whether donors had CMV, which possibly confounded expanded clonotype changes. A strong correlation was found between TCR beta diversity and the percentage of naive T cells.

This clonotype was seen a few times. Its antigen remains unidentified. Alongside a J-beta primer mix, a sample-barcoded 5' primer served in a second PCR lasting roughly 6 to 12 cycles. All cDNA molecules were each tagged by a template-switch adaptor with 12 random nucleotides. The study obtained at least 3 million CDR3-containing paired-end reads from every sample. MiXCR, applied by TCRdb to the 5' RACE reads, yields one record per CDR3 protein. The table shows around 970,000 distinct CDR3 sequences, with roughly 51% occurring only once. CDR1 and CDR2 (germline): ENHRY, SYGVKD. V trimming: 2 bases; J trimming: 3 bases; junction bases outside the gene matches: 8. The CDR3 length is 18 residues.

This receptor was obtained from a woman aged 55-70 years in good health. Sequencing was carried out using blood. The chain couples TRBV10-3 to TRBJ2-1; 12 positions match TRBD2. CDR3 sequence (DNA): TGTGCCATCAGTGAGGGTAGACTAGCGGGAGCCGTCTACAATGAGCAGTTCTTC. This translates into CAISEGRLAGAVYNEQFF.